These 18 T cell receptor beta chains were all obtained from the same sample, sequenced in a study of T cells after yellow fever vaccination. Via MiXCR, TCRdb re-called the 5' RACE reads, giving one row per CDR3 protein. The table lists over 300,000 distinct CDR3 sequences, about 4% of them singletons. The material sequenced was PBMCs, taken 5 days after the yellow fever booster vaccination. The receptor set was obtained from a man aged 18 to 30 who received the YFV17D yellow fever vaccine.

This clonotype was seen more than once but under ten times. The chain carries TRBV7-2 and TRBJ2-1, with D perhaps matching TRBD2 (5 bases). The length of the CDR3 is 13 residues. Germline CDR1 reads SGHTA; CDR2 reads FQGNSA. Trimming left V 0 bases short and J 7 bases short, with 7 bases between. This CDR3 reads CASSLAWENEQFF. Written as DNA, the CDR3 is TGTGCCAGCAGCTTAGCCTGGGAGAATGAGCAGTTCTTC.

This clonotype was picked up many times. The chain combines TRBV10-3 with TRBJ1-5; D gene unclear. V lost 3 bases to trimming and J lost 4 bases, with 7 bases between them. From germline, CDR1 is ENHRY and CDR2 SYGVKD. The CDR3 has 13 amino acids. The chain's CDR3 is CAISDRTNQPQHF. The CDR3 nucleotides are TGTGCCATCAGTGACAGGACGAATCAGCCCCAGCATTTT.

The chain employs TRBV3-1 and TRBJ2-7; D remains unclear. This CDR3 region has 12 residues. Germline lookup yields CDR1 LGHDT and CDR2 YNNKEL (reference sequence). V lost 1 base to trimming and J lost 5 bases, with 6 bases between them. CDR3 loop: CASSQGSNEQYV. The CDR3 nucleotides read TGTGCCAGCAGCCAAGGGTCGAACGAGCAGTACGTC.

The chain uses TRBV6-5 and TRBJ1-1; a weak D match, TRBD1 (6 bases). The V and J ends lost 6 bases and 5 bases respectively, with 13 bases between them. This CDR3 has 13 residues. Germline CDR1 MNHEY, CDR2 SVGAGI. The CDR3 DNA reads TGTGCCAGCAGAAAACAGGGAGGTACTGAAGCTTTCTTT. It codes for CASRKQGGTEAFF.

This clonotype was counted at least ten times. V and J are TRBV28 and TRBJ1-6; D gene ambiguous. The V and J ends lost 7 bases and 7 bases respectively, with 11 bases between them. The CDR3 sequence is 13 residues long. Per the germline V gene, CDR1 is MDHEN and CDR2 is SYDVKM. The chain's CDR3 is CASTAAGNSPLHF. In DNA form, the CDR3 reads TGTGCCAGCACCGCAGCGGGGAATTCACCCCTCCACTTT.

The sample holds a few counts of this clonotype. The V call is TRBV4-1, the J call TRBJ2-2, with a weak D call TRBD2 (6 bases). CDR3 length equals 15 residues. CDR1 and CDR2 from the germline V gene are MGHRA and YSYEKL. The ends were cut back, 5 bases at V and 2 bases at J, with 12 bases in the middle. DNA for the CDR3: TGCGCCAGCAGCGTCCGGGACTCCAACACCGGGGAGCTGTTTTTT. This codes for CASSVRDSNTGELFF.

The sample holds many counts of this clonotype. J is TRBJ1-1 and V is TRBV6-2 or TRBV6-3, with D perhaps TRBD1 (6 bases). Trimming removed 7 bases at V and 3 bases at J, with 15 bases between. The CDR3 extends over 14 amino acids. Germline loops: CDR1 MNHEY, CDR2 SVGEGT. The CDR3 nucleotides are TGTGCCAGCATTCAGCATGGGGGCTACACTGAAGCTTTCTTT. Translating gives CASIQHGGYTEAFF.

This clonotype was seen a handful of times. This chain links TRBV11-2 with TRBJ2-1; TRBD2 matches at 8 bases. V lost 2 bases, J lost 5 bases, and 5 bases stayed unmatched. This CDR3 spans 15 amino acids. Germline loops: CDR1 SGHAT, CDR2 FQNNGV. In DNA form, the CDR3 reads TGTGCCAGCAGCTTACGGCGGGGGGTGAACAATGAGCAGTTCTTC. It yields the protein CASSLRRGVNNEQFF.

On this clonotype itself: A read error is possible here, since a much larger clone lies one base away. The rearrangement joins TRBV5-1 to TRBJ2-2; TRBD1 matches at 7 bases. Per germline, CDR1 SGHRS and CDR2 YFSETQ. There are 14 residues in the CDR3. In nucleotides, the CDR3 is TGCGCCAGCAGCTTGAAAGGGGGCACCGGGGAGCTGATTTTT. This gives the protein CASSLKGGTGELIF.

This clonotype was seen at least ten times. The rearrangement joins TRBV6-5 to TRBJ2-1; no clear D gene. Germline V gene lookup returns CDR1 MNHEY and CDR2 SVGAGI. V gave up 1 base and J gave up 7 bases, with 8 bases separating them. CDR3 length equals 13 residues. The CDR3 loop reads CASSYLAGNEQFF. Written as DNA, the CDR3 is TGTGCCAGCAGTTACTTGGCTGGGAATGAGCAGTTCTTC.

This clonotype came up many times. The chain is built from TRBV14 and TRBJ2-1, with 11 bases that match TRBD2. Germline CDR1 is SGHDN and CDR2 is FVKESK. Trimming removed 4 bases from V and 6 bases from J; junction bases left unmatched: 8. This CDR3 is 16 amino acids long. CDR3 region: CASSRGLLAGANEQFF. The DNA of the CDR3 is TGTGCCAGCAGCCGAGGGTTACTAGCGGGGGCCAATGAGCAGTTCTTC.

This clonotype was recorded many times. V usage is TRBV20-1 and J usage is TRBJ2-5; 11 bases map to TRBD1. The ends lost 5 bases at V and 4 bases at J; junction bases unmatched: 9. Germline loops: CDR1 DFQATT, CDR2 SNEGSKA (reference sequence). The CDR3 is 15 amino acids. CDR3 in amino acids: CSASGGQGVGETQYF. DNA for the CDR3: TGCAGTGCTTCAGGGGGACAGGGGGTTGGAGAGACCCAGTACTTC.

This clonotype has more than one count but fewer than ten. The chain uses TRBV19 and TRBJ1-3; D is undetermined. CDR1 and CDR2 from the germline V gene are LNHDA and SQIVND (reference sequence). The V end lost 5 bases, the J end lost 5 bases, and 10 bases lay between the germline ends. The CDR3 contains 13 residues. The DNA of the CDR3 is TGTGCCAGTAGTGATCGGACCCGAAACACCATATATTTT. Translated, it gives CASSDRTRNTIYF.

This chain joins TRBV6-5 and TRBJ1-5; tentative D call: TRBD1 (5 bases). Trimming stripped 5 bases from V and 1 base from J, with 15 bases between. Per the germline V gene, CDR1 is MNHEY and CDR2 is SVGAGI. This CDR3 region has 16 residues. CDR3 DNA sequence: TGTGCCAGCAGTCCCGGGGGGGGAAGGAGCAATCAGCCCCAGCATTTT. It encodes CASSPGGGRSNQPQHF.

This clonotype showed up many times. The rearrangement joins TRBV7-2 to TRBJ2-5, with TRBD1 matching 8 bases. This CDR3 is 11 amino acids long. V gave up 4 bases and J gave up 9 bases; unmatched junction bases: 1. Looked up from germline, CDR1 is SGHTA and CDR2 is FQGNSA. For the CDR3, the DNA is TGTGCCAGCAGCTCAGGGGGCGCCCAGTACTTC. Its translation: CASSSGGAQYF. Variable domain in full (rest from reference TRBV7-2 and TRBJ2-5): GAGVSQSPSNKVTEKGKDVELRCDPISGHTALYWYRQSLGQGLEFLIYFQGNSAPDKSGLPSDRFSAERTGGSVSTLTIQRTQQEDSAVYLCASSSGGAQYFGPGTRLLVL.

This clonotype was recorded at least ten times. The CDR3 loop is CASSLLGTDTIYF. CDR3 in DNA: TGTGCCAGCAGCTTACTAGGGACGGACACCATATATTTT. The V gene is TRBV7-9, the J gene TRBJ1-3; tentatively, D is TRBD1 (5 bases). Trimming pared 2 bases from V and 8 bases from J, leaving 10 bases between. This CDR3 spans 13 amino acids. Germline loops: CDR1 SEHNR, CDR2 FQNEAQ (reference sequence).

The table lists this clonotype with a few counts. The J gene is TRBJ2-3, the V gene TRBV10-2, with D unresolved. CDR3 length: 15 residues. Looked up from germline, CDR1 is WSHSY and CDR2 is SAAADI. The germline V and J ends were trimmed by 3 bases and 5 bases, with 15 bases remaining between them. The CDR3 DNA reads TGCGCCAGCAGTGACCGCCCCTGGTATGGAGATACGCAGTATTTT. As protein: CASSDRPWYGDTQYF.

The chain employs TRBV6-2 or TRBV6-3 and TRBJ2-7, with 8 bases that match TRBD2. This CDR3 is 15 amino acids long. From germline, CDR1 is MNHEY and CDR2 SVGEGT. V shed 6 bases, J shed 2 bases, and the junction held 9 bases outside the gene matches. CDR3 protein: CASSPSGGATYEQYV. DNA of the CDR3: TGTGCCAGCAGCCCAAGCGGGGGAGCTACCTACGAGCAGTACGTC.